This passage covers 22 T cell receptor beta chains from one sample sequenced in a study of T cell responses to AZD1222 COVID-19 vaccine. Using immunoSEQ multiplex PCR, the repertoire was profiled, and TCRdb retains in-frame clones only, with some absent. The data show 150,000 to 200,000 clones, with approximately 90% seen just once and roughly 4% held by the top ten. Specimen: peripheral blood, collected 28 days after the second dose of the MenACWY control vaccine. All receptors come from an adult who received the MenACWY meningococcal vaccine as a control.

The rearrangement joins TRBV24-1 to TRBJ2-1; 7 nucleotides align to TRBD2. This CDR3 is built from 14 residues. The J segment lost 5 bases and the V segment lost 6 bases, leaving 6 bases of the junction unmatched. Germline V CDR1 and CDR2: KGHDR, SFDVKD. The CDR3 DNA follows: TGTGCCACCAGTAAAACGGGAGGTAACAATGAGCAGTTCTTC. It codes for CATSKTGGNNEQFF.

The V call is TRBV3-1 (or the pseudogene TRBV3-2), the J call TRBJ2-7; TRBD2 matches 7 bases. The germline V gene encodes CDR1 LGHDT and CDR2 YNNKEL (reference sequence). V lost 1 base, J lost 11 bases, and 11 bases stayed unmatched. The CDR3 runs 14 residues. The DNA for the CDR3 is TGTGCCAGCAGCCAAGCCCTAGCGGCTGGAACGAAGTACTTC. Translation gives CASSQALAAGTKYF.

This clone was counted between two and nine times. The genes are TRBV27 and TRBJ1-1, with a possible D match to TRBD1 (6 bases). Germline values: CDR1 MNHEY, CDR2 SMNVEV (reference sequence). CDR3 length: 15 amino acids. The ends were cut back, 1 base at V and 5 bases at J, with 14 bases in the middle. CDR3 nucleotide sequence: TGTGCCAGCAGTTTATATCAGGGGAGCCGAACTGAAGCTTTCTTT. Translated, it gives CASSLYQGSRTEAFF.

The rearrangement links TRBV18 to TRBJ2-1; 9 nucleotides agree with TRBD2. Germline V gives CDR1 KGHSH, CDR2 LQKENI. The ends lost 2 bases at V and 7 bases at J; junction bases unmatched: 3. This CDR3 comprises 14 residues. The DNA of the CDR3 is TGTGCCAGCTCACCAACTAGCGGGCAAAATGAGCAGTTCTTC. Its translation: CASSPTSGQNEQFF.

The chain combines TRBV27 with TRBJ2-4; possibly TRBD1 for D (5 bases). CDR1 is MNHEY, CDR2 SMNVEV, per germline (reference sequence). The ends were cut back, 5 bases at V and 7 bases at J, with 9 bases in the middle. The CDR3 sequence is 12 residues long. In nucleotides, the CDR3 is TGTGCCAGCAGTAACCCAGGGAACATTCAGTACTTC. It specifies CASSNPGNIQYF.

This chain connects TRBV19 to TRBJ1-2; D unclear. V was pared by 4 bases and J by 5 bases, with 11 bases between. Germline assignment: CDR1 LNHDA and CDR2 SQIVND (reference sequence). This CDR3 contains 13 residues. Here the CDR3 DNA reads TGTGCCAGTAGTACAGCTACACTGTATGGCTACACCTTC. It is translated as CASSTATLYGYTF.

In its sample, this clone was seen a few times. The chain uses TRBV6-2 or TRBV6-3 and TRBJ1-4; D may be TRBD1 (5 bases). V lost 0 bases and J lost 1, with 9 bases in between. The germline V gene encodes CDR1 MNHEY and CDR2 SVGEGT. The CDR3 loop spans 16 amino acids. DNA for the CDR3: TGTGCCAGCAGTTACTCAGCGGGGGTAACTAATGAAAAACTGTTTTTT. Its protein product is CASSYSAGVTNEKLFF.

The chain is built from TRBV7-8 and TRBJ1-5, with 7 bases aligning to TRBD1. The V gene's germline CDR1 is SGHVS and CDR2 FQNEAQ. After removal of 4 bases from V and 6 bases from J, the junction contained 3 bases not matched to a gene. The CDR3 totals 13 residues. The CDR3 DNA reads as TGTGCCAGCAGCTCAGGGGGATTTCAGCCCCAGCATTTT. It codes for CASSSGGFQPQHF.

This rearrangement joins TRBV5-1 to TRBJ1-1, with 8 bases lining up with TRBD1. The trim removed 5 bases at V and 0 bases at J, leaving 3 bases unmatched. Germline lookup yields CDR1 SGHRS and CDR2 YFSETQ. The CDR3 has 14 residues. In DNA form, the CDR3 reads TGCGCCAGCAGTAGGACAGGGATGAACACTGAAGCTTTCTTT. Translating gives CASSRTGMNTEAFF.

J is TRBJ1-4 and V is TRBV18; D is possibly TRBD1 (5 bases). Germline V lookup: CDR1 KGHSH, CDR2 LQKENI. V was clipped by 4 bases and J by 5 bases, with 14 bases between them. The CDR3 extends over 15 amino acids. Written as DNA, the CDR3 is TGTGCCAGCTCACAAATCCGGGACGGCAATGAAAAACTGTTTTTT. It codes for CASSQIRDGNEKLFF.

The rearrangement joins TRBV27 to TRBJ1-1; D is perhaps TRBD1 (5 bases). The CDR3 runs to 18 residues. CDR1 and CDR2 from the germline V gene are MNHEY and SMNVEV (reference sequence). Deletions cut 6 bases from V and 0 bases from J, with 23 bases between. The CDR3: CASSPSLVRGRLNTEAFF. In DNA form, the CDR3 reads TGTGCCAGCAGCCCTTCACTTGTCCGGGGACGTCTGAACACTGAAGCTTTCTTT.

The chain has TRBV5-1 and TRBJ1-1; 8 positions match TRBD1. This CDR3 spans 12 amino acids. Germline CDR1 and CDR2: SGHRS and YFSETQ. V dropped 4 bases and J dropped 10; count of bases not matched to a gene: 6. Here the CDR3 reads CASSPDGTGAFF. The CDR3, as DNA: TGCGCCAGCAGCCCAGATGGGACAGGAGCTTTCTTT.

The chain links TRBV2 to TRBJ1-5, with TRBD1 identical over 8 bases. Germline V gene sequence: CDR1 SNHLY, CDR2 FYNNEI. J was trimmed by 5 bases and V by 7 bases; bases with no gene match: 4. The CDR3 sequence is 13 residues long. The CDR3, as DNA: TGTGCCAGCAATTTACAGGGGGATCAGCCCCAGCATTTT. Amino acid sequence: CASNLQGDQPQHF.

This clone appeared a single time. This chain links TRBV10-1 with TRBJ2-2; 8 bases align to TRBD2. Per germline, CDR1 WNHNN and CDR2 SYGVQD (reference sequence). V dropped 1 base and J dropped 6; count of bases not matched to a gene: 4. The CDR3 contains 15 residues. CDR3 in amino acids: CASSEFGRGSGELFF. Written as DNA, the CDR3 is TGCGCCAGCAGTGAGTTCGGGAGGGGGTCCGGGGAGCTGTTTTTT.

The J gene is TRBJ2-3, the V gene TRBV11-2; D tentatively reads TRBD1 or TRBD2 (5 bases each). Trimming shortened V by 0 bases and J by 4 bases, and 11 bases separated the two germline ends. CDR1 and CDR2 from the germline V gene are SGHAT and FQNNGV. The CDR3 has 15 residues. Here the CDR3 reads CASSLDGAGADTQYF. CDR3 coding DNA: TGTGCCAGCAGCTTAGACGGGGCTGGGGCAGATACGCAGTATTTT.

The chain links TRBV28 to TRBJ2-7, with no clear D. CDR1 and CDR2 from the germline V gene are MDHEN and SYDVKM. CDR3 length: 12 amino acids. V lost 4 bases, J lost 4 bases, and 8 bases lay in between. The CDR3 bases are TGTGCCAGCAGTTCGGTTCGGTACGAGCAGTACTTC. Its protein product is CASSSVRYEQYF.

CDR3 DNA: TGTGCCAGTAGTATTGTCGGACAGAACTCCTACGAGCAGTACTTC. This encodes CASSIVGQNSYEQYF. This chain uses TRBV19 with TRBJ2-7, with D possibly being TRBD1 (6 bases). This CDR3 region has 15 residues. V was trimmed by 3 bases and J by 0 bases, leaving 12 bases between them. CDR1 and CDR2 from the germline V gene are LNHDA and SQIVND (reference sequence). The complete variable domain, with remaining parts taken from reference TRBV19 and TRBJ2-7, reads DGGITQSPKYLFRKEGQNVTLSCEQNLNHDAMYWYRQDPGQGLRLIYYSQIVNDFQKGDIAEGYSVSREKKESFPLTVTSAQKNPTAFYLCASSIVGQNSYEQYFGPGTRLTVT.

The sample holds a few counts of this clone. This rearrangement joins TRBV28 to TRBJ2-1; 8 bases are a match to TRBD2. The ends lost 6 bases at V and 5 bases at J; junction bases unmatched: 12. This CDR3 is 16 amino acids long. Germline loops: CDR1 MDHEN, CDR2 SYDVKM. CDR3 sequence reads: CASSPWAGGSDNEQFF. The CDR3 DNA reads as TGTGCCAGCAGCCCCTGGGCGGGAGGTTCGGACAATGAGCAGTTCTTC. Together with reference TRBV28 and TRBJ2-1, the CDR3 gives the full variable domain: DVKVTQSSRYLVKRTGEKVFLECVQDMDHENMFWYRQDPGLGLRLIYFSYDVKMKEKGDIPEGYSVSREKKERFSLILESASTNQTSMYLCASSPWAGGSDNEQFFGPGTRLTVL.

The J gene is TRBJ2-5, the V gene TRBV28; no definite D call. The CDR3 spans 17 residues. V was pared by 4 bases and J by 2 bases, with 20 bases between. Germline CDR1 and CDR2: MDHEN and SYDVKM. The CDR3 here is CASSYGKGRTFQETQYF. The CDR3 region has the DNA TGTGCCAGCAGTTACGGTAAAGGACGGACCTTTCAAGAGACCCAGTACTTC.

This sequence joins TRBV10-2 and TRBJ1-1; D may be TRBD1 (6 bases). The CDR3 runs to 13 residues. The V gene lost 10 bases and the J gene lost 0 bases, with 12 bases spanning the gap. The germline V gene has CDR1 WSHSY and CDR2 SAAADI. The CDR3 DNA reads as TGCGCCATCTCGGGGGCCATGAACACTGAAGCTTTCTTT. Its protein product is CAISGAMNTEAFF.

The chain carries TRBV2 and TRBJ1-2; 10 nucleotides agree with TRBD1. Germline-derived CDR1 and CDR2 are SNHLY and FYNNEI. V lost 6 bases and J lost 4; bases outside the gene matches: 11. This CDR3 is 16 amino acids long. The CDR3 bases are TGTGCCAGCAGCACGCAGCAGGGACAGGGGACCTATGGCTACACCTTC. Residues: CASSTQQGQGTYGYTF. Complete variable domain (other parts from reference TRBV2 and TRBJ1-2): EPEVTQTPSHQVTQMGQEVILRCVPISNHLYFYWYRQILGQKVEFLVSFYNNEISEKSEIFDDQFSVERPDGSNFTLKIRSTKLEDSAMYFCASSTQQGQGTYGYTFGSGTRLTVV.

The CDR3 nucleotides are TGTGCCAGTAGTCAGCCCTTCCTCTCCTACGAGCAGTACTTC. Encoded protein: CASSQPFLSYEQYF. This chain connects TRBV19 to TRBJ2-7; D uncertain. The CDR3 length is 14 residues. V dropped 5 bases and J dropped 0 bases, with 11 bases sitting between them. The V gene's germline CDR1 is LNHDA and CDR2 SQIVND (reference sequence).